What follows is one T cell receptor (beta chain) and its context. The antigen remains undetermined. Three rounds of nested PCR, following a modified ARM-PCR protocol, produced the TCRbeta library. TCRdb reprocessed the multiplex PCR reads via MiXCR and lists one record per CDR3 protein. In the table there are about 50,000 distinct CDR3 sequences, 74% of which are singletons. This sample was taken from a study of tumor and adjacent non-tumor tissue in lung cancer. Study summary: Each sample yielded 4 million to 4.5 million productive TCRbeta reads on average.

Study-wide points: In normal lung, the top 100 clones were significantly more dominant than in tumor. Shorter survival was associated with higher TCR diversity in tumors. TCR diversity was significantly greater in tumor than normal lung tissue.

This sample's RNA came from whole unsorted tissue. Distant lung tissue was collected more than 3 cm away from the tumor edge. The germline V gene encodes CDR1 SQVTM and CDR2 ANQGSEA. V lost 7 bases and J lost 8, with 14 bases in between. This CDR3 is 11 amino acids long. The source of this sequence is a woman aged 60-70 years with non-small cell lung cancer. V is TRBV29-1 and J is TRBJ1-1; D is possibly TRBD1 (5 bases). The sample taken for sequencing was distant non-tumor lung tissue. DNA of the CDR3: TGCAGCGCTGGGAGGGGTTGGGAAGCTTTCTTT. Its translation is CSAGRGWEAFF.